The 20 T cell receptor beta chains below come from one sample, sequenced in a study of beta chain features in type 1 diabetes. Study-wide points: Patients with Type 1 diabetes showed moderately but significantly shorter TCRB CDR3s in all four CD4+ subsets.

Their target antigens are unknown. Sequenced material consisted of expressed TCRB transcripts (all of the isolated RNA was reverse transcribed). Produced via immunoSEQ multiplex PCR; TCRdb's table is partial and in-frame only. The table shows approximately 260,000 clones, with about a fifth occurring only once. The sample consisted of naive CD4+ T cells from blood. All receptors come from a woman in her thirties or forties with type 1 diabetes.

On this clone: Other DNA variants within this sample encode the same CDR3. V and J are TRBV20-1 and TRBJ1-1; D is unclear. CDR3 length equals 11 residues. Trimming left V 2 bases short and J 3 bases short, with 4 bases between. Germline CDR1 reads DFQATT; CDR2 reads SNEGSKA (reference sequence). CDR3 sequence reads: CSARQDTEAFF. For the CDR3, the DNA is TGCAGTGCTAGACAGGACACTGAAGCTTTCTTT.

This clone was counted only a few times. The chain recombines TRBV7-3 with TRBJ2-2, with D uncertain. V was shortened by 1 base and J by 4 bases, with 7 bases between the two germline ends. Germline CDR1 and CDR2: SGHTA and FQGTGA. The CDR3 runs 14 residues. CDR3 region: CASSLNRFTGELFF. The CDR3 coding sequence is TGTGCCAGCAGCTTAAACAGATTCACCGGGGAGCTGTTTTTT.

This clone has a handful of counts. The chain links TRBV7-3 to TRBJ2-3, with D possibly being TRBD1 (5 bases). Trimming stripped 6 bases from V and 2 bases from J, with 18 bases between. CDR1 is SGHTA and CDR2 is FQGTGA in the germline V gene. CDR3 length: 16 amino acids. CDR3 nucleotides: TGTGCCAGCAGGAAAAGTCCGGACACTTACACAGATACGCAGTATTTT. Its protein is CASRKSPDTYTDTQYF.

The chain is built from TRBV2 and TRBJ2-2; TRBD1 aligns across 9 bases. The germline CDR1 and CDR2 sequences are SNHLY and FYNNEI. The V segment lost 7 bases and the J segment 4 bases; nucleotides outside the gene matches: 7. The length of the CDR3 is 15 residues. The CDR3 sequence: CASTRDRDSTGELFF. The CDR3 DNA reads as TGTGCCAGCACCCGGGACAGGGATAGCACCGGGGAGCTGTTTTTT.

The genes are TRBV7-9 and TRBJ2-3, with D possibly TRBD2 on 5 matching bases. V lost 8 bases to trimming and J lost 5 bases, with 17 bases between them. The CDR3 contains 14 residues. The germline gives CDR1 SEHNR, CDR2 FQNEAQ (reference sequence). DNA of the CDR3: TGTGCCAGCCTCCTGAGTCCTCGGGGAGATACGCAGTATTTT. Protein sequence: CASLLSPRGDTQYF.

The chain links TRBV6-5 to TRBJ1-6; 7 bases agree with TRBD1. The V segment lost 6 bases and the J segment 12 bases; nucleotides outside the gene matches: 11. Germline V gives CDR1 MNHEY, CDR2 SVGAGI. The CDR3 runs 14 residues. The CDR3 here is CASRYQGGVGPLHF. The CDR3 bases are TGTGCCAGCAGGTACCAGGGGGGTGTCGGACCCCTCCACTTT.

The chain recombines TRBV4-1 with TRBJ2-3; D remains ambiguous. V lost 0 bases and J lost 3, with 4 bases in between. The CDR3 covers 13 residues. The germline gives CDR1 MGHRA, CDR2 YSYEKL. The CDR3 nucleotides read TGCGCCAGCAGCCAAGAATCGACAGATACGCAGTATTTT. Amino acid sequence: CASSQESTDTQYF.

In its sample, this clone was seen a few times. The J gene is TRBJ1-3, the V gene TRBV29-1; D remains ambiguous. The CDR3 is 13 residues long. V lost 2 bases, J lost 4 bases, and 9 bases lay in between. Germline V CDR1 and CDR2: SQVTM, ANQGSEA. The CDR3 spells CSVEMFRGNTIYF. In DNA, the CDR3 is TGCAGCGTTGAAATGTTCAGGGGAAACACCATATATTTT.

The chain carries TRBV5-1 and TRBJ1-1; a weak D match, TRBD1 (6 bases). The germline V and J ends were trimmed by 3 bases and 0 bases, with 15 bases remaining between them. From germline, CDR1 is SGHRS and CDR2 YFSETQ. The CDR3 sequence is 16 residues long. The CDR3 bases are TGCGCCAGCAGCTCAGGGGCCGGAGTCCTGAACACTGAAGCTTTCTTT. Amino acid sequence: CASSSGAGVLNTEAFF.

V usage is TRBV29-1 and J usage is TRBJ2-7, with D possibly TRBD2 on 6 matching bases. Germline V gene sequence: CDR1 SQVTM, CDR2 ANQGSEA. The CDR3 is 14 amino acids. The V and J ends lost 5 bases and 3 bases respectively, with 17 bases between them. In DNA, the CDR3 is TGCAGCGTTCTGGGACTCTTAGGGAGCTACGAGCAGTACTTC. Amino acids: CSVLGLLGSYEQYF.

This chain joins TRBV9 and TRBJ2-1; 13 bases match TRBD2. The CDR3 spans 16 residues. Germline loops: CDR1 SGDLS, CDR2 YYNGEE. With V trimmed by 5 bases and J by 2 bases, 4 bases remained unmatched. The CDR3 here is CASSGTSGATYNEQFF. The DNA for the CDR3 is TGTGCCAGCAGTGGGACTAGCGGGGCGACCTACAATGAGCAGTTCTTC. Drawing the rest from reference TRBV9 and TRBJ2-1, the complete variable domain is DSGVTQTPKHLITATGQRVTLRCSPRSGDLSVYWYQQSLDQGLQFLIQYYNGEERAKGNILERFSAQQFPDLHSELNLSSLELGDSALYFCASSGTSGATYNEQFFGPGTRLTVL.

This clone was counted only a few times. The V call is TRBV5-1, the J call TRBJ1-1, with 7 bases fitting TRBD1. The CDR3 spans 14 residues. V was clipped by 5 bases and J by 1 base; unmatched bases: 5. Germline values: CDR1 SGHRS, CDR2 YFSETQ. The CDR3: CASRSGTANTEAFF. The CDR3 nucleotides read TGCGCCAGCAGGTCCGGGACAGCGAACACTGAAGCTTTCTTT.

This clone was recorded a few times. The chain couples TRBV18 to TRBJ2-7; the D gene is possibly TRBD2 (6 bases). V dropped 3 bases and J dropped 3 bases, with 9 bases sitting between them. The CDR3 totals 13 residues. Germline CDR1 reads KGHSH; CDR2 reads LQKENI. The CDR3 reads CASSPSGGYEQYF. The CDR3 DNA sequence: TGTGCCAGCTCACCTTCCGGGGGCTACGAGCAGTACTTC.

This clone was counted only a few times. The chain is built from TRBV27 and TRBJ2-1; 7 positions match TRBD1. Losses at the gene ends were 3 bases for V and 6 bases for J; bases not matched to a gene: 2. CDR1 is MNHEY, CDR2 SMNVEV, per germline (reference sequence). The CDR3 spans 13 residues. The CDR3 sequence: CASSLTGRNEQFF. The DNA for the CDR3 is TGTGCCAGCAGTTTGACAGGGCGCAATGAGCAGTTCTTC.

This clone occurred a few times. A junction boundary mismatches the germline segment, possibly from a read error. This CDR3 is CASSQGDQDRVNSGYTF. The CDR3 coding sequence is TGCGCCAGCAGCCAAGGGGATCAGGACAGGGTGAACTCTGGCTACACCTTC. This chain links TRBV4-1 with TRBJ1-2, with 8 bases matching TRBD1. CDR1 MGHRA and CDR2 YSYEKL come from the germline V gene. The CDR3 consists of 17 residues.

This chain joins TRBV30 and TRBJ2-7; the D gene is possibly TRBD1 (6 bases). The CDR3 has 12 amino acids. Trimming left V 8 bases short and J 5 bases short, with 16 bases between. In germline, CDR1 is GTSNPN, CDR2 SVGIG (reference sequence). The CDR3 loop is CALSRAGDEQYF. The CDR3 coding sequence is TGTGCCCTAAGCAGGGCAGGGGACGAGCAGTACTTC. Together with reference TRBV30 and TRBJ2-7, the CDR3 gives the full variable domain: SQTIHQWPATLVQPVGSPLSLECTVEGTSNPNLYWYRQAAGRGLQLLFYSVGIGQISSEVPQNLSASRPQDRQFILSSKKLLLSDSGFYLCALSRAGDEQYFGPGTRLTVT.

The V call is TRBV15, the J call TRBJ2-7; no reliable D call. The CDR3 consists of 14 residues. The ends were cut back, 0 bases at V and 2 bases at J, with 8 bases in the middle. Germline CDR1 LNHNV, CDR2 YYDKDF (reference sequence). This chain's CDR3 is CATSRDRITYEQYF. CDR3 sequence (DNA): TGTGCCACCAGCAGAGATCGTATAACCTACGAGCAGTACTTC. Filled out from reference TRBV15 and TRBJ2-7, the complete variable domain reads DAMVIQNPRYQVTQFGKPVTLSCSQTLNHNVMYWYQQKSSQAPKLLFHYYDKDFNNEADTPDNFQSRRPNTSFCFLDIRSPGLGDTAMYLCATSRDRITYEQYFGPGTRLTVT.

In this sample, this clone turned up a few times. DNA of the CDR3: TGTGCCAGCAGCTCGGACAAGATTTACTACTCCTACGAGCAGTACTTC. It is translated as CASSSDKIYYSYEQYF. This chain joins TRBV7-9 and TRBJ2-7; possible D gene TRBD1, 5 bases. Germline assignment: CDR1 SEHNR and CDR2 FQNEAQ (reference sequence). CDR3 length equals 16 residues. The V gene lost 4 bases and the J gene lost 0 bases, with 16 bases spanning the gap.

As for this clone: Other nucleotide sequences in the sample specify the same CDR3. This rearrangement joins TRBV18 to TRBJ2-7; no definite D call. The germline V gene has CDR1 KGHSH and CDR2 LQKENI. Trimming left V 6 bases short and J 3 bases short, with 9 bases between. The CDR3 is made up of 12 amino acids. The DNA for the CDR3 is TGTGCCAGCTCGCCTGACTTCTACGAGCAGTACTTC. This gives the protein CASSPDFYEQYF.

The chain recombines TRBV30 with TRBJ1-1; D ambiguous. The germline CDR1 and CDR2 sequences are GTSNPN and SVGIG (reference sequence). The CDR3 spans 14 residues. Trimming left V 2 bases short and J 4 bases short, with 14 bases between. The CDR3 coding sequence is TGTGCCTGGAGTTCAACGGGAGTAGGCACTGAAGCTTTCTTT. This gives the protein CAWSSTGVGTEAFF.